The 21 T cell receptor beta chains below were found in one sample sequenced in a study of shared clonotypes between healthy human individuals. Repertoires were generated with immunoSEQ multiplex PCR, while TCRdb's copy carries only in-frame clones and drops some. The data show hundreds of thousands of clones, around 75% seen once. What was sequenced was PBMCs. The receptors were gathered from a woman aged 40 to 50 in good health. Some clones in this sample may be carry-over from other donors' samples.

There are many counts of this clone. The rearrangement joins TRBV15 to TRBJ2-1; tentatively, D is TRBD2 (7 bases). The CDR3 consists of 14 residues. Looked up from germline, CDR1 is LNHNV and CDR2 is YYDKDF (reference sequence). Trimming stripped 5 bases from V and 12 bases from J, with 20 bases between. The CDR3 reads CATSPLSRGAGQFF. In DNA form, the CDR3 reads TGTGCCACCAGCCCTCTTTCCCGGGGGGCTGGGCAGTTCTTC.

This chain uses TRBV6-4 with TRBJ2-3, with TRBD2 matching over 11 bases. CDR1 and CDR2 from the germline V gene are MRHNA and SNTAGT. The ends lost 0 bases at V and 0 bases at J; junction bases unmatched: 8. There are 19 residues in the CDR3. The CDR3 DNA reads TGTGCCAGCAGTGACTCTAGTTTAACTAGCGGGAGTAGCACAGATACGCAGTATTTT. Amino acid sequence: CASSDSSLTSGSSTDTQYF.

The sample holds a few counts of this clone. This chain connects TRBV27 to TRBJ1-5, with D perhaps matching TRBD1 (6 bases). The CDR3 extends over 13 amino acids. Germline V lookup: CDR1 MNHEY, CDR2 SMNVEV (reference sequence). V lost 5 bases and J lost 6, with 11 bases in between. For the CDR3, the DNA is TGTGCCAGCAGTCAGAGGGGGGGTCAGCCCCAGCATTTT. It is translated as CASSQRGGQPQHF.

The CDR3 is CATKLAGFSGANVLTF. The CDR3 nucleotides read TGTGCCACCAAGCTAGCGGGTTTCTCTGGGGCCAACGTCCTGACTTTC. The rearrangement joins TRBV15 to TRBJ2-6, with TRBD2 matching over 8 bases. This CDR3 region has 16 residues. The germline CDR1 and CDR2 sequences are LNHNV and YYDKDF (reference sequence). V trimming: 7 bases; J trimming: 0 bases; junction bases outside the gene matches: 5.

This sequence joins TRBV28 and TRBJ1-4; TRBD1 is a possible D gene (6 bases). Looked up from germline, CDR1 is MDHEN and CDR2 is SYDVKM. The V gene lost 4 bases and the J gene lost 6 bases, with 18 bases spanning the gap. CDR3 length: 16 amino acids. CDR3: CASSSPHREGDEKLFF. In DNA form, the CDR3 reads TGTGCCAGCAGTTCCCCCCACAGGGAAGGGGATGAAAAACTGTTTTTT.

In nucleotides, the CDR3 is TGTGCCAGTACTTTAGGGAGTCAGCCCCAGCATTTT. The encoded protein is CASTLGSQPQHF. The chain recombines TRBV19 with TRBJ1-5; D gene ambiguous. The CDR3 covers 12 residues. Germline V CDR1 and CDR2: LNHDA, SQIVND (reference sequence). Trimming pared 7 bases from V and 6 bases from J, leaving 10 bases between. The full variable domain, completed using reference TRBV19 and TRBJ1-5, is DGGITQSPKYLFRKEGQNVTLSCEQNLNHDAMYWYRQDPGQGLRLIYYSQIVNDFQKGDIAEGYSVSREKKESFPLTVTSAQKNPTAFYLCASTLGSQPQHFGDGTRLSIL.

The sample holds a few counts of this clone. V is TRBV18 and J is TRBJ2-1, with D perhaps matching TRBD2 (5 bases). Germline CDR1 reads KGHSH; CDR2 reads LQKENI. The V end lost 2 bases, the J end lost 8 bases, and 16 bases lay between the germline ends. The CDR3 spans 15 residues. CDR3 DNA: TGTGCCAGCTCACCAACCCCCCGGGAACGACATGAGCAGTTCTTC. Encoded protein: CASSPTPRERHEQFF.

The chain recombines TRBV5-4 with TRBJ2-7; D call uncertain. The V end lost 0 bases, the J end lost 2 bases, and 9 bases lay between the germline ends. The CDR3 has 14 amino acids. The germline V gene encodes CDR1 SGHNT and CDR2 YYREEE (reference sequence). In DNA, the CDR3 is TGTGCCAGCAGCTTGGCCGACGGAACCTACGAGCAGTACTTC. Translated, it gives CASSLADGTYEQYF.

This clone occurred a few times. The J gene is TRBJ1-5, the V gene TRBV7-3; D might be TRBD1 (5 bases). There are 14 residues in the CDR3. Looked up from germline, CDR1 is SGHTA and CDR2 is FQGTGA. The V end lost 2 bases, the J end lost 7 bases, and 12 bases lay between the germline ends. The CDR3 DNA reads TGTGCCAGCAGCTTATTGGGGCGCGGGCAGCCCCAGCATTTT. Translation: CASSLLGRGQPQHF.

The rearrangement links TRBV19 to TRBJ1-3, with D hard to call. The germline V gene encodes CDR1 LNHDA and CDR2 SQIVND (reference sequence). V was shortened by 3 bases and J by 4 bases, with 10 bases between the two germline ends. There are 14 residues in the CDR3. CDR3 nucleotide sequence: TGTGCCAGTAGTATGCAAGGCCTCGGAAACACCATATATTTT. The encoded protein is CASSMQGLGNTIYF.

The chain couples TRBV7-9 to TRBJ2-7, with TRBD2 identical over 7 bases. This CDR3 region has 14 residues. V was pared by 10 bases and J by 2 bases, with 11 bases of the junction left unmatched. Germline CDR1 reads SEHNR; CDR2 reads FQNEAQ (reference sequence). The CDR3 DNA follows: TGTGCCACCGAAAGACTAGCTCCACCCTACGAGCAGTACTTC. Amino acids: CATERLAPPYEQYF.

The rearrangement joins TRBV30 to TRBJ1-1, with D unresolved. V was pared by 3 bases and J by 0 bases, with 8 bases between. CDR3 size: 13 residues. Germline assignment: CDR1 GTSNPN and CDR2 SVGIG (reference sequence). The CDR3 sequence is CAWSAIVNTEAFF. Written as DNA, the CDR3 is TGTGCCTGGAGCGCTATAGTGAACACTGAAGCTTTCTTT. Full variable domain (missing parts from reference TRBV30 and TRBJ1-1): SQTIHQWPATLVQPVGSPLSLECTVEGTSNPNLYWYRQAAGRGLQLLFYSVGIGQISSEVPQNLSASRPQDRQFILSSKKLLLSDSGFYLCAWSAIVNTEAFFGQGTRLTVV.

The CDR3 DNA is TGTGCCAGCAGCTTAGGGTTCACCACTGAAGCTTTCTTT. Amino acid sequence: CASSLGFTTEAFF. This sequence joins TRBV7-9 and TRBJ1-1; D gene unclear. This CDR3 spans 13 amino acids. Trimming left V 1 base short and J 4 bases short, with 7 bases between. Germline CDR1 is SEHNR and CDR2 is FQNEAQ (reference sequence).

The V and J genes are TRBV16 and TRBJ2-4, with 10 bases fitting TRBD2. V shed 0 bases and J 0 bases; nucleotides not matched to a gene: 11. CDR1 is KGHSY and CDR2 is FQNENV in the germline V gene. CDR3 size: 20 residues. CDR3 bases: TGTGCCAGCAGCCAATCGATTGCTAGCGGGAGTGGGTTAGCCAAAAACATTCAGTACTTC. Its protein product is CASSQSIASGSGLAKNIQYF.

The chain is built from TRBV7-9 and TRBJ2-7, with TRBD2 identical over 14 bases. The CDR3 contains 19 residues. Per germline, CDR1 SEHNR and CDR2 FQNEAQ (reference sequence). The V gene end was trimmed by 5 bases and the J gene end by 0 bases; junction bases not matched to a gene: 12. DNA of the CDR3: TGTGCCAGCAGCAAAGGGACTAGCGGGAGTCATCGGGCCTCCTACGAGCAGTACTTC. This translates into CASSKGTSGSHRASYEQYF.

The chain has TRBV20-1 and TRBJ2-2; 7 bases are a match to TRBD2. Trimming took 6 bases from V and 13 from J; bases not matched to a gene: 8. Germline V lookup: CDR1 DFQATT, CDR2 SNEGSKA (reference sequence). The CDR3 contains 11 residues. The CDR3 protein is CSAPSGRGLFF. CDR3 nucleotides: TGCAGTGCCCCTTCGGGGAGGGGGCTGTTTTTT.

Comments on this clone: Only one base separates this from a far larger clonotype, so it likely reflects a read error. Other DNA sequences in the same sample also yield this CDR3. V and J are TRBV19 and TRBJ2-7, with D perhaps being TRBD1 or TRBD2 (5 bases each). CDR3 length equals 16 residues. The ends were cut back, 4 bases at V and 2 bases at J, with 18 bases in the middle. Germline loops: CDR1 LNHDA, CDR2 SQIVND (reference sequence). The CDR3 protein is CASSTLDGAQTYEQYF. For the CDR3, the DNA is TGTGCCAGTAGTACCCTAGACGGGGCACAGACCTACGAGCAGTACTTC.

This clone occurred many times. The chain links TRBV9 to TRBJ2-2; TRBD2 matches at 9 bases. The germline CDR1 and CDR2 sequences are SGDLS and YYNGEE. The J segment lost 6 bases and the V segment lost 4 bases, leaving 10 bases of the junction unmatched. There are 16 residues in the CDR3. The CDR3 loop is CASSPRGSGSPGELFF. The CDR3 nucleotides are TGTGCCAGCAGCCCTCGTGGTAGCGGGAGCCCCGGGGAGCTGTTTTTT.

The rearrangement joins TRBV19 to TRBJ1-1; D uncertain. Germline V gene lookup returns CDR1 LNHDA and CDR2 SQIVND (reference sequence). Trimming removed 2 bases at V and 5 bases at J, with 12 bases between. The CDR3 is 14 amino acids. The DNA of the CDR3 is TGTGCCAGTAGTATATCAGACCTCGGGACTGAAGCTTTCTTT. Amino acids: CASSISDLGTEAFF.

The genes are TRBV28 and TRBJ1-2; the D gene is possibly TRBD1 (6 bases). V was clipped by 3 bases and J by 3 bases, with 11 bases between them. Germline V gene data show CDR1 as MDHEN and CDR2 as SYDVKM. CDR3 size: 14 residues. The CDR3 reads CASSFPGGHYGYTF. As DNA, the CDR3 is TGTGCCAGCAGTTTTCCCGGGGGGCACTATGGCTACACCTTC.

The rearrangement uses TRBV7-9 and TRBJ1-2, with unresolved D. There are 15 residues in the CDR3. From germline, CDR1 is SEHNR and CDR2 FQNEAQ (reference sequence). With 7 bases removed from V and 2 bases from J, the gap between germline ends came to 17 bases. The CDR3 spells CASIRSPEYNYGYTF. The CDR3 nucleotides are TGTGCCAGCATCCGCTCCCCAGAATACAACTATGGCTACACCTTC.